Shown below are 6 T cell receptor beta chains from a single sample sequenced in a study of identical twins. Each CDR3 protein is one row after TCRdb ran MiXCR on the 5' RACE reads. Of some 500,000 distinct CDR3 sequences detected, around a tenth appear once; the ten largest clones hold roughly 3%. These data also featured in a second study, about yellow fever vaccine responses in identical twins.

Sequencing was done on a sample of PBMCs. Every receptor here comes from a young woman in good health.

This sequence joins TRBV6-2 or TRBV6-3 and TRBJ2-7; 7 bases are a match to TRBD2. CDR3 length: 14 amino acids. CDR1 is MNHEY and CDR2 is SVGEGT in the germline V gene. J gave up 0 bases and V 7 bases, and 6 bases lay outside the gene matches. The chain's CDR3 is CASTKSGASYEQYF. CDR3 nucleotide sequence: TGTGCCAGCACGAAAAGCGGGGCCTCCTACGAGCAGTACTTC.

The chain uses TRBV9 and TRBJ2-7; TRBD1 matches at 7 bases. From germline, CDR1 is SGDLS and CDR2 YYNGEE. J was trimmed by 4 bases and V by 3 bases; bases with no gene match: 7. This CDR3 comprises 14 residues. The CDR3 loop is CASSGRTGTYEQYF. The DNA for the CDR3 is TGTGCCAGCAGCGGTCGGACAGGCACTTACGAGCAGTACTTC.

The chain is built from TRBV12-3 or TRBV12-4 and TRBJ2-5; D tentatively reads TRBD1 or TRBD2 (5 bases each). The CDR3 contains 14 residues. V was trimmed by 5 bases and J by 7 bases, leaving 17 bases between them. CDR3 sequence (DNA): TGTGCCAGCAGTCCGGGACGGCCCACCGGGACCCAGTACTTC. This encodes CASSPGRPTGTQYF.

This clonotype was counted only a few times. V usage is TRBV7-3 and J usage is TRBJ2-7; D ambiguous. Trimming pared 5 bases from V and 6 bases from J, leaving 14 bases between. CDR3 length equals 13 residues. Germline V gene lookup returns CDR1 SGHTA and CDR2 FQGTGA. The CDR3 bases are TGTGCCAGCAGCGCTCAGCTACGGAGCGAGCAGTACTTC. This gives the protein CASSAQLRSEQYF.

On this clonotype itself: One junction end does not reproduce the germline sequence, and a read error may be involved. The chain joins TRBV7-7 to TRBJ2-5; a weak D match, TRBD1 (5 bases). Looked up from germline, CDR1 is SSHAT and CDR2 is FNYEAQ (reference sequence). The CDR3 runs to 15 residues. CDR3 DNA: TGTGCTAGCAGCTTAGGAAGGGGCCCTCAAGAGACCCAGTACTTC. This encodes CASSLGRGPQETQYF.

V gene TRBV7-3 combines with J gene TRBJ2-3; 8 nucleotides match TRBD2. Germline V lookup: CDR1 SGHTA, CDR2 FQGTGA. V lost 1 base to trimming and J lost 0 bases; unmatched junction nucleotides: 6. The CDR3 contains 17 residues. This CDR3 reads CASSLRGLGTSTDTQYF. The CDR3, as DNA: TGTGCCAGCAGCTTAAGGGGACTAGGAACCAGCACAGATACGCAGTATTTT.